The clone carrying this TCR beta chain was picked up one time. The entry originates in a study of blood T cell repertoires in COVID-19. In the study's own analysis: Reference gene primer amplification gave nucleated cell count estimates. Produced via immunoSEQ multiplex PCR; TCRdb's table is partial and in-frame only. V and J calls and clone size are given by that table; D and trimming were obtained from the DNA. The table shows 200,000 to 300,000 clones, with almost 85% occurring only once. The CDR3 extends over 20 amino acids. Sequencing was carried out using peripheral blood. The source is a man in his fifties or sixties with acute or convalescent COVID-19. The rearrangement links TRBV21-1 to TRBJ2-1; TRBD2, the D gene given by the table, was not confirmed from the DNA. TRBV21-1 is assigned pseudogene status. This CDR3 is CASGTGLNRSAGVTYNEQFF. The CDR3 DNA sequence: TGTGCCAGCGGAACCGGGCTGAACCGTTCAGCGGGAGTAACCTACAATGAGCAGTTCTTC.